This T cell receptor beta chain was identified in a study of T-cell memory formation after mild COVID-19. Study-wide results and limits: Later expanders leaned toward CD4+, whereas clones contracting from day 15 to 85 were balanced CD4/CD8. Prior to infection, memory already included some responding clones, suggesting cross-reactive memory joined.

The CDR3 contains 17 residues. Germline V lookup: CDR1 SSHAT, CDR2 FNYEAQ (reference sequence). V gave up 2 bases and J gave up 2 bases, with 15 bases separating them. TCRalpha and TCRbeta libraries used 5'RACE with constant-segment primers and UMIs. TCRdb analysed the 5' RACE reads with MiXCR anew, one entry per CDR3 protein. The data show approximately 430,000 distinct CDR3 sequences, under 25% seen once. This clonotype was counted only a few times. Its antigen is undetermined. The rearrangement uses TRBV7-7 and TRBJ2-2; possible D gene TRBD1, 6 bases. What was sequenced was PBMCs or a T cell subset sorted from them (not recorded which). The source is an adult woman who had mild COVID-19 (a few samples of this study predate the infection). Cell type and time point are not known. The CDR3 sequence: CASSLSQTGLNTGELFF. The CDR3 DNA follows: TGTGCCAGCAGCTTATCCCAGACAGGATTAAACACCGGGGAGCTGTTTTTT.